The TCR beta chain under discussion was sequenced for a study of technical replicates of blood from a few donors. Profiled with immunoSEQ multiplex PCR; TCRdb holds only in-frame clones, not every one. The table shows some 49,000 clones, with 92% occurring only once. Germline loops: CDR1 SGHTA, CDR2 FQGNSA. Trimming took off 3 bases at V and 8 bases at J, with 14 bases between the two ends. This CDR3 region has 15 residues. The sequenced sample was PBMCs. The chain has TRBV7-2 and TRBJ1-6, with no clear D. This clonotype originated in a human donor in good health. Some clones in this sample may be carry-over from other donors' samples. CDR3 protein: CASSFRLVVDSPLHF. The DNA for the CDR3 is TGTGCCAGCAGCTTCCGGTTGGTGGTAGATTCACCCCTCCACTTT.